This TCR beta chain was documented in a study of CD8 T cells in ankylosing spondylitis. Study-wide findings and caveats: The study identified a TCR beta motif of under ten highly homologous variants that appeared characteristic of ankylosing spondylitis blood.

Germline CDR1 and CDR2: SNHLY and FYNNEI. With 3 bases removed from V and 7 bases from J, the gap between germline ends came to 12 bases. CDR3 length: 14 residues. With molecular barcodes, quantitative 5'-RACE was used to make the TCR beta libraries. MiXCR, run by TCRdb on the 5' RACE reads, gives a single entry per CDR3 protein. The table has under 300,000 distinct CDR3 sequences, 8.6% seen once; the top ten hold under 7.5%. A remark on this clonotype: The target antigen is unknown.

The TCR comes from a male donor with ankylosing spondylitis or in good health (not recorded which). The chain links TRBV2 to TRBJ2-2; TRBD2 is a possible D gene (6 bases). Input material: blood, either unsorted or a sorted T cell fraction (not recorded which). The CDR3 coding sequence is TGTGCCAGCAGTGACACCGGGGGAGGCGGGGAGCTGTTTTTT. Its protein product is CASSDTGGGGELFF.